Presented here are 23 T cell receptor beta chains from one specimen sequenced in a study of post-analysis software for immune sequencing data. Findings of the study overall: Patients showed TRBV5-6, TRBV5-1 and TRBV20-1 among five TRBV segments more frequent than in controls.

Unique molecular identifiers were carried by the TCR beta cDNA libraries. Each CDR3 protein gets one entry after TCRdb re-called the PCR reads with MiXCR. This repertoire shows more than 450,000 distinct CDR3 sequences, roughly 46% found once; its top ten account for 1.5% to 2%. These receptors have no identified antigens. Source material: blood. All receptors come from a girl aged 5 to 17 with multiple sclerosis.

This clonotype turned up a few times. The chain recombines TRBV20-1 with TRBJ2-1; TRBD2 aligns across 7 bases. The CDR3 is 14 residues long. Per the germline V gene, CDR1 is DFQATT and CDR2 is SNEGSKA (reference sequence). V was clipped by 3 bases and J by 4 bases; unmatched bases: 6. DNA of the CDR3: TGCAGTGCTAGGGGGAGCGGGGTATACAATGAGCAGTTCTTC. Its protein is CSARGSGVYNEQFF.

This clonotype came up a few times. The V call is TRBV6-5, the J call TRBJ1-2, with D possibly matching TRBD1 (5 bases). The length of the CDR3 is 13 residues. Trimming removed 4 bases from V and 4 bases from J, with 10 bases in between. Germline V gene sequence: CDR1 MNHEY, CDR2 SVGAGI. The CDR3 DNA follows: TGTGCCAGCAGTTCAGGGATGCCCTATGGCTACACCTTC. Protein: CASSSGMPYGYTF.

This clonotype was picked up one time. CDR3 amino acids: CASSAAGRSNSPLHF. CDR3 in DNA: TGTGCCAGCAGTGCGGCAGGGCGGTCTAATTCACCCCTCCACTTT. This rearrangement joins TRBV2 to TRBJ1-6; perhaps TRBD1 as D (5 bases). The length of the CDR3 is 15 residues. CDR1 and CDR2 (germline): SNHLY, FYNNEI. The germline V and J ends were trimmed by 4 bases and 6 bases, with 13 bases remaining between them.

This clonotype has only a few counts. V is TRBV4-1 and J is TRBJ2-7; no clear D gene. CDR1 is MGHRA and CDR2 is YSYEKL in the germline V gene. Trimming cost V 1 base and J 5 bases, with 15 bases left between them. The CDR3 runs to 15 residues. DNA for the CDR3: TGCGCCAGCAGCCAAGTTACGGCGACCGGGCACGAGCAGTACTTC. Residues: CASSQVTATGHEQYF.

This clonotype was seen a handful of times. This rearrangement joins TRBV5-1 to TRBJ2-3; D gene ambiguous. V was trimmed by 0 bases and J by 1 base, leaving 9 bases between them. CDR1 is SGHRS, CDR2 YFSETQ, per germline. This CDR3 has 15 residues. CDR3 sequence: CASSLVRVGTDTQYF. In DNA, the CDR3 is TGCGCCAGCAGCTTGGTTCGGGTAGGCACAGATACGCAGTATTTT.

The genes are TRBV12-3 or TRBV12-4 and TRBJ1-2; D is undetermined. V shed 7 bases and J shed 4 bases, with 10 bases lying between them. The CDR3 is 12 residues long. CDR3 in DNA: TGTGCCAGCAAAGGACCGACCTATGGCTACACCTTC. It specifies CASKGPTYGYTF.

This chain connects TRBV12-3 or TRBV12-4 to TRBJ2-7, with TRBD2 matching over 9 bases. The V segment lost 6 bases and the J segment 5 bases; nucleotides outside the gene matches: 14. The length of the CDR3 is 16 residues. CDR3 coding DNA: TGTGCCAGCAGCCTCCGCGGCCTAGCGGGATCCGACGAGCAGTACTTC. Translated, it gives CASSLRGLAGSDEQYF.

This chain connects TRBV12-3 or TRBV12-4 to TRBJ2-7, with D hard to call. This CDR3 is 14 amino acids long. Trimming left V 1 base short and J 5 bases short, with 12 bases between. In DNA form, the CDR3 reads TGTGCCAGCAGTTTAGGGGCAGAGCCTAACGAGCAGTACTTC. It yields the protein CASSLGAEPNEQYF.

The chain has TRBV9 and TRBJ2-3; D possibly corresponds to TRBD2 (6 bases). The germline V gene encodes CDR1 SGDLS and CDR2 YYNGEE. Trimming cost V 0 bases and J 2 bases, with 10 bases left between them. The CDR3 loop spans 15 amino acids. CDR3 sequence reads: CASSVVGLLTDTQYF. The CDR3 DNA reads TGTGCCAGCAGCGTAGTGGGACTGCTCACAGATACGCAGTATTTT.

This clonotype was counted a few times. The chain joins TRBV7-2 to TRBJ1-5, with D unclear. V lost 0 bases to trimming and J lost 3 bases, with 12 bases between them. The CDR3 spans 16 residues. The germline gives CDR1 SGHTA, CDR2 FQGNSA. The CDR3 DNA sequence: TGTGCCAGCAGCTTAGCGGCGGGGAGGGACAATCAGCCCCAGCATTTT. Protein product: CASSLAAGRDNQPQHF.

The chain uses TRBV12-3 or TRBV12-4 and TRBJ2-1; D possibly corresponds to TRBD2 (6 bases). V lost 1 base to trimming and J lost 6 bases, with 16 bases between them. The CDR3 length is 16 residues. In nucleotides, the CDR3 is TGTGCCAGCAGTTTAGGGGCCAGGGTGGGGGGCAATGAGCAGTTCTTC. Protein product: CASSLGARVGGNEQFF.

This clonotype was counted between two and nine times. The CDR3 sequence is CASSTGTRNDKRYNEQFF. The CDR3 DNA reads TGTGCCAGCAGTACCGGGACTAGAAATGATAAACGATATAATGAGCAGTTCTTC. The V call is TRBV12-3 or TRBV12-4, the J call TRBJ2-1, with 8 positions matching TRBD2. V shed 5 bases and J 7 bases; nucleotides not matched to a gene: 19. The CDR3 spans 18 residues.

This clonotype showed up just a few times. The chain uses TRBV20-1 and TRBJ2-7, with 10 bases that match TRBD2. V shed 6 bases and J 7 bases; nucleotides not matched to a gene: 12. In germline, CDR1 is DFQATT, CDR2 SNEGSKA (reference sequence). The CDR3 runs to 14 residues. DNA for the CDR3: TGCAGTGCCCCGTCTAGCGGGAGTGTGAAGGAGCAGTACTTC. This codes for CSAPSSGSVKEQYF.

The chain recombines TRBV5-1 with TRBJ2-7, with 10 nucleotides matching TRBD2. The trim removed 5 bases at V and 4 bases at J, leaving 9 bases unmatched. The CDR3 consists of 15 residues. Germline-derived CDR1 and CDR2 are SGHRS and YFSETQ. This chain's CDR3 is CASSKLAGNEYEQYF. The CDR3 DNA reads TGCGCCAGCAGTAAACTAGCGGGAAATGAGTACGAGCAGTACTTC.

The rearrangement uses TRBV12-3 or TRBV12-4 and TRBJ2-7; TRBD2 matches 9 bases. The V and J ends lost 3 bases and 4 bases, in that order; junction bases with no gene match: 16. The CDR3 has 18 amino acids. CDR3 amino acids: CASSFFFSGRRGRYEQYF. DNA for the CDR3: TGTGCCAGCAGTTTTTTTTTTAGCGGGAGAAGGGGCCGTTACGAGCAGTACTTC.

This clonotype was detected only a few times. The CDR3 region is CASSRGIGGAFGYTF. CDR3 bases: TGTGCCAGCAGCCGCGGGATAGGGGGCGCATTCGGCTACACCTTC. This rearrangement joins TRBV3-1 to TRBJ1-2; TRBD1 aligns across 7 bases. This CDR3 has 15 amino acids. Germline values: CDR1 LGHDT, CDR2 YNNKEL (reference sequence). V trimming: 4 bases; J trimming: 8 bases; junction bases outside the gene matches: 13.

This clonotype appeared a few times. The chain uses TRBV5-6 and TRBJ2-1; tentative D call: TRBD2 (6 bases). With 0 bases removed from V and 8 bases from J, the gap between germline ends came to 15 bases. The CDR3 has 15 residues. The germline V gene encodes CDR1 SGHDT and CDR2 YYEEEE. CDR3 loop: CASSLAGSREDEQFF. In DNA, the CDR3 is TGTGCCAGCAGCTTGGCCGGGTCCAGGGAGGATGAGCAGTTCTTC.

V and J are TRBV5-8 and TRBJ2-7; the match to TRBD2 covers 11 bases. The CDR3 totals 14 residues. Germline CDR1 and CDR2: SGHTS and YDEGEE. V lost 4 bases and J lost 3; bases outside the gene matches: 3. This CDR3 is CASSPSGGFYEQYF. CDR3 coding DNA: TGTGCCAGCAGCCCTAGCGGGGGGTTCTACGAGCAGTACTTC.

This clonotype was detected many times. This chain uses TRBV6-5 with TRBJ1-2; TRBD1 might be the D (5 bases). Germline lookup yields CDR1 MNHEY and CDR2 SVGAGI. The CDR3 extends over 14 amino acids. With 6 bases removed from V and 8 bases from J, the gap between germline ends came to 19 bases. DNA for the CDR3: TGTGCCAGCAGGCCCGAGGGGCGGACCTCCGGCTACACCTTC. Protein sequence: CASRPEGRTSGYTF.

CDR3 sequence (DNA): TGCAGTGCTAGAGCGGGGTTCCTAGCGGGGGGTACAGATACGCAGTATTTT. It specifies CSARAGFLAGGTDTQYF. The chain links TRBV20-1 to TRBJ2-3; 11 bases fit TRBD2. Germline values: CDR1 DFQATT, CDR2 SNEGSKA (reference sequence). V dropped 1 base and J dropped 3; count of bases not matched to a gene: 9. There are 17 residues in the CDR3.

This clonotype was observed a few times. The chain has TRBV25-1 and TRBJ2-5, with 9 bases matching TRBD2. Germline values: CDR1 MGHDK, CDR2 SYGVNS. This CDR3 comprises 15 residues. The ends lost 3 bases at V and 7 bases at J; junction bases unmatched: 9. CDR3 residues: CASSDLQGGRGTQYF. In DNA, the CDR3 is TGTGCCAGCAGTGACTTACAGGGCGGGAGGGGGACCCAGTACTTC. The full variable domain, rest sourced from reference TRBV25-1 and TRBJ2-5, is EADIYQTPRYLVIGTGKKITLECSQTMGHDKMYWYQQDPGMELHLIHYSYGVNSTEKGDLSSESTVSRIRTEHFPLTLESARPSHTSQYLCASSDLQGGRGTQYFGPGTRLLVL.

V gene TRBV7-2 combines with J gene TRBJ2-3; no reliable D call. V dropped 3 bases and J dropped 3 bases, with 10 bases sitting between them. Germline CDR1 SGHTA, CDR2 FQGNSA. The CDR3 has 14 residues. The DNA of the CDR3 is TGTGCCAGCAGCTTTTCCCGGTCAACAGATACGCAGTATTTT. Protein: CASSFSRSTDTQYF.

This rearrangement joins TRBV11-3 to TRBJ2-1; maybe TRBD2 (5 bases). V was pared by 6 bases and J by 0 bases, with 12 bases between. The CDR3 has 15 amino acids. CDR1 SGHNT and CDR2 YENEEA come from the germline V gene. CDR3 bases: TGTGCCAGCAGGAAGAGCGGACTCTCCTACAATGAGCAGTTCTTC. This gives the protein CASRKSGLSYNEQFF.